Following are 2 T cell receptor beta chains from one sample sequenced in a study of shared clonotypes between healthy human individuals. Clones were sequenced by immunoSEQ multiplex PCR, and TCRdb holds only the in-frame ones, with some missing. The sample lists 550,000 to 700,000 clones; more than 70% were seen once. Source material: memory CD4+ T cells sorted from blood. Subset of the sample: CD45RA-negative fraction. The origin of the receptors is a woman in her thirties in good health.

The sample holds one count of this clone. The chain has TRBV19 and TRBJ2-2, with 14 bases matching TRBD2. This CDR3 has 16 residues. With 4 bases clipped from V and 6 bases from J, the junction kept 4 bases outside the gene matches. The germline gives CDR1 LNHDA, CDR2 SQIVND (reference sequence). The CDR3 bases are TGTGCCAGTAGTACAGGGACTAGCGGGGGTCCCGGGGAGCTGTTTTTT. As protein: CASSTGTSGGPGELFF. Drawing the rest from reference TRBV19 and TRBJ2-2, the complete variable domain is DGGITQSPKYLFRKEGQNVTLSCEQNLNHDAMYWYRQDPGQGLRLIYYSQIVNDFQKGDIAEGYSVSREKKESFPLTVTSAQKNPTAFYLCASSTGTSGGPGELFFGEGSRLTVL.

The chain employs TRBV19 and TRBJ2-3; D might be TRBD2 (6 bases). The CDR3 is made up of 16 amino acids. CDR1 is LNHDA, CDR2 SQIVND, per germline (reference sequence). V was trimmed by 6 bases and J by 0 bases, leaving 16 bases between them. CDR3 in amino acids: CASSWDFATSTDTQYF. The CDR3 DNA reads TGTGCCAGTAGCTGGGACTTCGCGACTAGCACAGATACGCAGTATTTT.